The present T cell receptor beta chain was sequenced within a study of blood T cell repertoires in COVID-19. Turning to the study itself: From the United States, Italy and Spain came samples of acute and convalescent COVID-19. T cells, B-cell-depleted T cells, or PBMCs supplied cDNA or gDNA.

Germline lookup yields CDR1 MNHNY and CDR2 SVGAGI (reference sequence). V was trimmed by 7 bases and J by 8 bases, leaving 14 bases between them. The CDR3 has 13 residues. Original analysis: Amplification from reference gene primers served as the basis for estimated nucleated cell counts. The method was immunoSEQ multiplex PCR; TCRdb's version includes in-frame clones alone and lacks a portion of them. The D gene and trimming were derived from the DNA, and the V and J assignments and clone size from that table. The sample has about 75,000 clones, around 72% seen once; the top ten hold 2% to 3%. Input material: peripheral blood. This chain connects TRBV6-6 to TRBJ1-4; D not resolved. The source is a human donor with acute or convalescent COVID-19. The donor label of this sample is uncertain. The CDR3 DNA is TGTGCCAGCAAAGGCCGGGAACAGGAAAAACTGTTTTTT. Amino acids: CASKGREQEKLFF.